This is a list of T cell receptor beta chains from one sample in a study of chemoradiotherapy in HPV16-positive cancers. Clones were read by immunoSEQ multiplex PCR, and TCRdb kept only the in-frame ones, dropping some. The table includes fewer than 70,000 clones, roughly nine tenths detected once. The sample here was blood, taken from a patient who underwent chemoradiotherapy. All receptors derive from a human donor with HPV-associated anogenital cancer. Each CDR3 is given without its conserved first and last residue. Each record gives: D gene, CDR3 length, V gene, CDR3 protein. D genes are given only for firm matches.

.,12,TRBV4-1,ASSQVVSRDTQY
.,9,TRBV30,AGARGGKAF
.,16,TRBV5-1,ASSLFRQATSGANVLT
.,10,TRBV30,AWSARGDEQF
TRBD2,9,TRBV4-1,ASRAGGEQF
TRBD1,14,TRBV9,ASSVEGQGSTGELF
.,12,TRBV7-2,ASRRRQGGNEQF
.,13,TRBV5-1,ASSLDGQYNQPQH
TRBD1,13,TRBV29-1,SVQDRGDRNYGYT
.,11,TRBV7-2,ASGTFMNTEAF
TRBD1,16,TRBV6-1,ASSEVGAQGVPTDTQY
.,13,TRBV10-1,ASTLPREAENIQY
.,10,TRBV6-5,ASGRGKDEQY
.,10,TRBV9,ASSVDTYGYT
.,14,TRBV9,ASSARQQIFGNTIY
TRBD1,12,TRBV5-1,ASNRDRANYGYT
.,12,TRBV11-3,ASSPDSLSDTQY
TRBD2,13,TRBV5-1,ASSLGLAEYNEQF
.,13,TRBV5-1,ASSPGVPGNSPLH
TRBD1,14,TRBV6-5,ASSYGDRGVNTEAF
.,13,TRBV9,ASSGTGGNTDTQY
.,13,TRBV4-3,ASSQDAYTTQPQH
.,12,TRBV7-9,ASSFLQGSYGYT
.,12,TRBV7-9,ASSLETSNQPQH
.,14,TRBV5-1,ASSPTGRGGDNEQF
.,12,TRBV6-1,ASSERGRNTEAF
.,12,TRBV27,ASSFAGSSTEAF
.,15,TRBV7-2,ASSPSLLPEFLDEQF
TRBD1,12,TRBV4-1,ASSQGQGNTEAF
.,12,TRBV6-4,ASSPSPGNQPQH
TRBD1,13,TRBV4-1,ASSHQGESSYEQY
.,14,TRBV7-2,ASSFTSGTGNTEAF
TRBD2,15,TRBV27,ASSSKLAGNSYNEQF